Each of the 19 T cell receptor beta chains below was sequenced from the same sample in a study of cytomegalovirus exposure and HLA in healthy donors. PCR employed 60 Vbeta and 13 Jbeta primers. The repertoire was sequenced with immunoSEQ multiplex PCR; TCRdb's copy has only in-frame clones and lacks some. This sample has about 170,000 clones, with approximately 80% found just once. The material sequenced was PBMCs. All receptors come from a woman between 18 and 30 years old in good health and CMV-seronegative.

The CDR3 nucleotides read TGTGCCAGCAGCTTAAGCCGAAATCAGCCCCAGCATTTT. It translates to CASSLSRNQPQHF. The V and J genes are TRBV11-2 and TRBJ1-5; no definite D call. The germline CDR1 and CDR2 sequences are SGHAT and FQNNGV. V was shortened by 2 bases and J by 4 bases, with 6 bases between the two germline ends. This CDR3 spans 13 amino acids.

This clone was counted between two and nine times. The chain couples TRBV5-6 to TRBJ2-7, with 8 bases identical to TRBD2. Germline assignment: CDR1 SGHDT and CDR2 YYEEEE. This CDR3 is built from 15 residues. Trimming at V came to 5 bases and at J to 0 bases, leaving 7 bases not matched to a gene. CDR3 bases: TGTGCCAGCAGTCCGGGGGGGAGGGCCTCCTACGAGCAGTACTTC. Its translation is CASSPGGRASYEQYF.

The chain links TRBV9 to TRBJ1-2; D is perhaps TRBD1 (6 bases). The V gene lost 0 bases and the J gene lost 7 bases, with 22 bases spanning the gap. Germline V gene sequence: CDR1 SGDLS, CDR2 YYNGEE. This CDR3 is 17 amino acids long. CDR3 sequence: CASSVGGGQSPRAGYTF. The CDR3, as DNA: TGTGCCAGCAGCGTAGGAGGCGGACAGTCCCCCAGGGCTGGCTACACCTTC.

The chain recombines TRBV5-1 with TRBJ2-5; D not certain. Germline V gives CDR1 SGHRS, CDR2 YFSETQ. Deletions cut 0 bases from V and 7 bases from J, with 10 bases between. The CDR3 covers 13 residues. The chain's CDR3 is CASSLGPGGTQYF. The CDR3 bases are TGCGCCAGCAGCTTGGGGCCCGGCGGGACCCAGTACTTC.

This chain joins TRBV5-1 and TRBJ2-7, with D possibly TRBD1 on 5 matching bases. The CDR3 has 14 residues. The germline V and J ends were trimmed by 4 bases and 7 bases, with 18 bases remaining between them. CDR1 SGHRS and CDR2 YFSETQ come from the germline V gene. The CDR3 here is CASSVMQGSREQYF. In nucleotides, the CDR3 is TGCGCCAGCAGCGTGATGCAGGGTTCTAGGGAGCAGTACTTC.

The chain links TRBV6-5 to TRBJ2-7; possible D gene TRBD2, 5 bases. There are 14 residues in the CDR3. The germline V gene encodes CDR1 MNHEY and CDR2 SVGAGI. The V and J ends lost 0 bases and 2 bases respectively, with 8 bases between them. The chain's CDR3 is CASSYSGSAYEQYF. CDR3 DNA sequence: TGTGCCAGCAGTTACTCGGGGAGTGCCTACGAGCAGTACTTC.

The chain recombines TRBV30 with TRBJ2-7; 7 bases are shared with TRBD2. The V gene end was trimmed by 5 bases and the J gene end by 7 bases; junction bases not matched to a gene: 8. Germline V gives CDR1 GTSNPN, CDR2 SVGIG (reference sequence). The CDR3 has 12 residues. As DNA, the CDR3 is TGTGCCTGGTCACGGGGAGGGTGGGAGCAGTACTTC. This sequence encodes CAWSRGGWEQYF.

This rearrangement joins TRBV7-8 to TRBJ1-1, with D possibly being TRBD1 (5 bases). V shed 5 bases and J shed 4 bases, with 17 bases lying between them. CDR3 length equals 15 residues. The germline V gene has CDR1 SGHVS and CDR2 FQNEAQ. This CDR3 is CASSPAGTGVTEAFF. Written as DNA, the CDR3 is TGTGCCAGCAGCCCTGCAGGGACTGGAGTCACTGAAGCTTTCTTT.

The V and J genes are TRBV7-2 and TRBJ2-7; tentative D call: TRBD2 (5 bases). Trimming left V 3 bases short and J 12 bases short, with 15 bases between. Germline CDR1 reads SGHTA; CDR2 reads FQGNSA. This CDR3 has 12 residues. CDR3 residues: CASSFGLQVPYF. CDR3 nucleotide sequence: TGTGCCAGCAGCTTCGGACTGCAGGTCCCGTACTTC.

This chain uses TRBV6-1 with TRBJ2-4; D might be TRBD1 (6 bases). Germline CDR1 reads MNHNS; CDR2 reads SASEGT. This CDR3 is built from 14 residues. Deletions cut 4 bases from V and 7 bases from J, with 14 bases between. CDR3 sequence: CASSVSGGNNIQYF. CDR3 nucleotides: TGTGCCAGCAGTGTATCTGGGGGCAACAACATTCAGTACTTC.

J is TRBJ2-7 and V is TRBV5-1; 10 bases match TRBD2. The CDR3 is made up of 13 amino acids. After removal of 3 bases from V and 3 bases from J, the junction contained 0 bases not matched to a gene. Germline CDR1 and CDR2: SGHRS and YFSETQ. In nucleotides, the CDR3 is TGCGCCAGCAGCTGGACTAGCGGCTACGAGCAGTACTTC. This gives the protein CASSWTSGYEQYF.

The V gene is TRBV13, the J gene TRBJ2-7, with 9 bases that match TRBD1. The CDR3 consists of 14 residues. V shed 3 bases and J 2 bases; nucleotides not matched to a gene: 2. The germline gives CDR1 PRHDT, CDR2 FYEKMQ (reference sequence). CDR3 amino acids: CASSLGQGTYEQYF. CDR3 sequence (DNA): TGTGCCAGCAGCTTGGGACAGGGTACCTACGAGCAGTACTTC.

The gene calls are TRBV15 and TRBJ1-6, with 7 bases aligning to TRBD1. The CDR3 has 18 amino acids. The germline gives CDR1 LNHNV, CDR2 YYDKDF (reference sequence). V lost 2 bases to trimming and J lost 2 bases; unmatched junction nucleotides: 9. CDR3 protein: CATSRPRQGLAYNSPLHF. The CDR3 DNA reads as TGTGCCACCAGCAGACCCAGACAGGGTCTCGCCTATAATTCACCCCTCCACTTT.

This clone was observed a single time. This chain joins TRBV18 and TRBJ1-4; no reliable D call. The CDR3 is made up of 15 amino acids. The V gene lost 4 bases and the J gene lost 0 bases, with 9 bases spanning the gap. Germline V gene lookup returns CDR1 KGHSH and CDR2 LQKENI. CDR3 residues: CASSLAGATNEKLFF. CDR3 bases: TGTGCCAGCTCACTGGCGGGAGCAACTAATGAAAAACTGTTTTTT.

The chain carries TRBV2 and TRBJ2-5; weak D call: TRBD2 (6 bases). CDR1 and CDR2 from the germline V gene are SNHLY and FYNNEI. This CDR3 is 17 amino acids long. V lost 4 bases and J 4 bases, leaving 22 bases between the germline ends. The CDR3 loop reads CASSARRPAGRPETQYF. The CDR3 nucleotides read TGTGCCAGCAGTGCTCGTAGGCCAGCGGGTCGACCAGAGACCCAGTACTTC.

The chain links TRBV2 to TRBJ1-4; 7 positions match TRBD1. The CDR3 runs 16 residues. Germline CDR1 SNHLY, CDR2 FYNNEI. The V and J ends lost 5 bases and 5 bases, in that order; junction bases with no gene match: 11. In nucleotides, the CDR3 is TGTGCCAGCAGTCAAACAGGGGCCGCCTTCAATGAAAAACTGTTTTTT. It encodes CASSQTGAAFNEKLFF.

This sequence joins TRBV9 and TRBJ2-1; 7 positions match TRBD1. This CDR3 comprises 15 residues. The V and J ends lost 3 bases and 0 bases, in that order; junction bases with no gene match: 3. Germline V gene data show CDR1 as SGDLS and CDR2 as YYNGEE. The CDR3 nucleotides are TGTGCCAGCAGCGCTGACAGGGTCTCCTACAATGAGCAGTTCTTC. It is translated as CASSADRVSYNEQFF. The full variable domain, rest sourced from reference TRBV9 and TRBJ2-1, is DSGVTQTPKHLITATGQRVTLRCSPRSGDLSVYWYQQSLDQGLQFLIQYYNGEERAKGNILERFSAQQFPDLHSELNLSSLELGDSALYFCASSADRVSYNEQFFGPGTRLTVL.

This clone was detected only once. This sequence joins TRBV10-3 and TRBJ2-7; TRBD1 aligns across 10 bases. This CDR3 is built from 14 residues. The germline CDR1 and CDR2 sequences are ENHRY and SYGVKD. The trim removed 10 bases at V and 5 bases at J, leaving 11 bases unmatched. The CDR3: CATRGPGQGHEQYF. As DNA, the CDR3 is TGTGCCACCAGAGGCCCGGGACAGGGGCACGAGCAGTACTTC.

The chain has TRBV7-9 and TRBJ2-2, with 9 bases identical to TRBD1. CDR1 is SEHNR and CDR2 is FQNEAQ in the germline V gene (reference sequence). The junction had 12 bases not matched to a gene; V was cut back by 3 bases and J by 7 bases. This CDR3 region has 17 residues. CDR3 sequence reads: CASSLGTYRGPVGELFF. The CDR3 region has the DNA TGTGCCAGCAGCTTGGGGACTTACAGGGGGCCGGTCGGGGAGCTGTTTTTT.